A selection of T cell receptor beta chains follows, all from one sample in a study of cytomegalovirus exposure and HLA in healthy donors. Generated by immunoSEQ multiplex PCR, the TCRdb table keeps only in-frame clones and is missing some. The sample lists tens of thousands of clones; around 81% were seen once. The sequenced sample consisted of PBMCs. These receptors all stem from a woman in her thirties in good health and CMV-seronegative. CDR3s leave out the opening cysteine and the closing phenylalanine or tryptophan.

V: TRBV28
J: TRBJ2-1
CDR3: ASSSPREQF

V: TRBV7-9
J: TRBJ2-7
CDR3: SSSLGGGETYEQY

V: TRBV5-8
J: TRBJ2-5
CDR3: ASSYGTSGGGQETQY

V: TRBV6-1
J: TRBJ2-5
CDR3: ASSAYQETQY

V: TRBV6-5
J: TRBJ1-3
CDR3: ASRPGSAGNTIY

V: TRBV29-1
J: TRBJ2-5
CDR3: SVAGGQETQY

V: TRBV7-7
J: TRBJ2-2
CDR3: ASSPPSGSFGELF

V: TRBV15
J: TRBJ1-2
CDR3: ATSRGGAGSGYGYT

V: TRBV6-1
J: TRBJ2-4
CDR3: ASIGTGLNIQY

V: TRBV10-2
J: TRBJ1-5
CDR3: ASSLQGARNQPQH

V: TRBV4-2
J: TRBJ2-1
CDR3: ASSQMGGVGNEQF

V: TRBV19
J: TRBJ2-2
CDR3: ASTKTGTENTGELF

V: TRBV4-3
J: TRBJ2-3
CDR3: ASSQDFADTQY

V: TRBV28
J: TRBJ1-4
CDR3: ASSPGQINEKLF

V: TRBV11-1
J: TRBJ2-2
CDR3: ASSSGQPTGELF

V: TRBV11-3
J: TRBJ1-1
CDR3: ASSLDGTDRTEAF

V: TRBV5-5
J: TRBJ1-5
CDR3: ASSSAGGNQPQH

V: TRBV12-5
J: TRBJ1-3
CDR3: ASGLPLPLGWRNTIY

V: TRBV6-5
J: TRBJ2-6
CDR3: ASRSLSGANVLT

V: TRBV28
J: TRBJ1-5
CDR3: ASSSRTGEKWPQH

V: TRBV4-1
J: TRBJ1-5
CDR3: ASSQRQGVQPQH

V: TRBV20-1
J: TRBJ2-7
CDR3: SARQGSEQY

V: TRBV4-1
J: TRBJ1-5
CDR3: ASSQETSNQPQH

V: TRBV9
J: TRBJ2-5
CDR3: ASSVGGSSGETQY

V: TRBV16
J: TRBJ1-2
CDR3: ASSQSQAYGYT

V: TRBV28
J: TRBJ2-1
CDR3: ASSLIGYNEQF

V: TRBV4-2
J: TRBJ1-5
CDR3: ASSQDWQGGQPQH

V: TRBV9
J: TRBJ2-1
CDR3: ASSVGLAGVSFNEQF

V: TRBV29-1
J: TRBJ1-6
CDR3: SVGDRVNSPLH

V: TRBV10-3
J: TRBJ1-5
CDR3: AISESGVKGNQPQH

V: TRBV28
J: TRBJ2-1
CDR3: ASRSGLSSNEQF

V: TRBV5-5
J: TRBJ1-6
CDR3: ASSLERVTPLH

V: TRBV28
J: TRBJ2-1
CDR3: ASSFPSGSVNEQL

V: TRBV27
J: TRBJ1-4
CDR3: ASSPWGGFNEKLF

V: TRBV28
J: TRBJ2-5
CDR3: ASSLPQEQETQY

V: TRBV7-9
J: TRBJ2-3
CDR3: ASSRFTGRLAGSTDTQY

V: TRBV11-2
J: TRBJ2-7
CDR3: ASSPFAGGFDEQY

V: TRBV5-1
J: TRBJ2-5
CDR3: ASSLAGFQETQY

V: TRBV7-9
J: TRBJ2-5
CDR3: ASSLDRGETQY